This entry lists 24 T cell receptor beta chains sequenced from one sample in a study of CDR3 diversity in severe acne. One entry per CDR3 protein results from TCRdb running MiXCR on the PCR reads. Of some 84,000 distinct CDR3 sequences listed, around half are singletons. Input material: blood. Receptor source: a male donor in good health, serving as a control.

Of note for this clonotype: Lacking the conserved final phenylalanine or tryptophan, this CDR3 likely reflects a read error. The DNA of the CDR3 is TGCAGTGCTGAAGGGGTTAATGAGCAGTTCCTC. Protein sequence: CSAEGVNEQFL. The chain links TRBV20-1 to TRBJ2-1, with D possibly matching TRBD1 (5 bases). This CDR3 is built from 11 residues. The V end was cut by 5 bases, the J end by 7 bases, with 9 bases between. Germline V gene data show CDR1 as DFQATT and CDR2 as SNEGSKA (reference sequence).

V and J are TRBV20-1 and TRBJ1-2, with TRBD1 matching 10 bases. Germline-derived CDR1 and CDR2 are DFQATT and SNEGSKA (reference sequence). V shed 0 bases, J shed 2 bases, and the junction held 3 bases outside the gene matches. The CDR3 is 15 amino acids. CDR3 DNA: TGCAGTGCTAGAGATGTGGGACAGGGGAACTATGGCTACACCTTC. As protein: CSARDVGQGNYGYTF.

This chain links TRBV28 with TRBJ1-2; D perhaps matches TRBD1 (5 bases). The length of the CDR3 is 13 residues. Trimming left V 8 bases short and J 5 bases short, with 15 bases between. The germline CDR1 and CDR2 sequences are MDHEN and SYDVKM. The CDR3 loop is CASAPGADYGYTF. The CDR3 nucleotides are TGTGCCAGCGCTCCTGGGGCAGATTATGGCTACACCTTC.

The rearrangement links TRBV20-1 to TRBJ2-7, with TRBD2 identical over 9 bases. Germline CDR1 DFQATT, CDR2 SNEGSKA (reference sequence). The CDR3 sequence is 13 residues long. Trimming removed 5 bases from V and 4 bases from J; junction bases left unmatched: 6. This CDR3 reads CSAGASGMYEQYF. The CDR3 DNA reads TGCAGTGCTGGCGCTAGCGGGATGTACGAGCAGTACTTC.

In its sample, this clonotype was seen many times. This chain's CDR3 is CSARGAVRSTDTQYF. The CDR3 coding sequence is TGCAGTGCTAGGGGGGCGGTCCGAAGCACAGATACGCAGTATTTT. The rearrangement joins TRBV20-1 to TRBJ2-3; TRBD1 is a possible D gene (6 bases). V lost 3 bases and J lost 0, with 13 bases in between. Germline values: CDR1 DFQATT, CDR2 SNEGSKA (reference sequence). The CDR3 loop spans 15 amino acids.

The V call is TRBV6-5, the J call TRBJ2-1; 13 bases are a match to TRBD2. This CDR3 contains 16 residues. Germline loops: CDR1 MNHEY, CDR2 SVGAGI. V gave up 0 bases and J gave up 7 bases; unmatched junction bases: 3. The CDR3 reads CASSYSLAGGGNEQFF. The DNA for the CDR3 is TGTGCCAGCAGTTACTCACTAGCGGGGGGGGGGAATGAGCAGTTCTTC.

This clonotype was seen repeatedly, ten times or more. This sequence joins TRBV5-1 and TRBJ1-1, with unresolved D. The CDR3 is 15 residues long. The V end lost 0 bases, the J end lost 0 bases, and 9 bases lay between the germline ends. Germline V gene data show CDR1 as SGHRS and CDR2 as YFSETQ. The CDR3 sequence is CASSLGAGLNTEAFF. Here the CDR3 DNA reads TGCGCCAGCAGCTTGGGGGCGGGCCTGAACACTGAAGCTTTCTTT.

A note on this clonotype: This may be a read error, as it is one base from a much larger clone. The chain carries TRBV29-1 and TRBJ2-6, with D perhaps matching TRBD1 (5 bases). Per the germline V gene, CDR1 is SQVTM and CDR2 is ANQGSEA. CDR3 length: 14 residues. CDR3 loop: CSVLRDGGANVLAF. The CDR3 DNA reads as TGCAGCGTCCTACGCGACGGTGGGGCCAACGTCCTGGCTTTC.

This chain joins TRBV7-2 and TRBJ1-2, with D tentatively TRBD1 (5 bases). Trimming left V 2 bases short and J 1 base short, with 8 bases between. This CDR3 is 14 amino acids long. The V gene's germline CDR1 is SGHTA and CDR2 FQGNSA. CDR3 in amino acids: CASSLWGVNYGYTF. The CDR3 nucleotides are TGTGCCAGCAGCTTATGGGGGGTTAACTATGGCTACACCTTC. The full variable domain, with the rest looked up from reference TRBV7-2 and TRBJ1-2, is GAGVSQSPSNKVTEKGKDVELRCDPISGHTALYWYRQSLGQGLEFLIYFQGNSAPDKSGLPSDRFSAERTGGSVSTLTIQRTQQEDSAVYLCASSLWGVNYGYTFGSGTRLTVV.

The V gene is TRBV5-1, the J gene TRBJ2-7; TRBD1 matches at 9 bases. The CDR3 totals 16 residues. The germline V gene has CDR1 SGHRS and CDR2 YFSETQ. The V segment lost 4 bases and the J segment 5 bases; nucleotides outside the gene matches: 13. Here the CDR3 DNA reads TGCGCCAGCAGCGACTTCCCGGGACAGGGAGGCGACGAGCAGTACTTC. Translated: CASSDFPGQGGDEQYF.

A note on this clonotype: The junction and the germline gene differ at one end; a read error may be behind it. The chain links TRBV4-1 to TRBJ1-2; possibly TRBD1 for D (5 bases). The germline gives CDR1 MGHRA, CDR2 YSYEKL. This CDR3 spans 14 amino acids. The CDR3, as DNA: TGTGCCAGCAGCCAGTTGGGGGTCAGGGATGGCTACACCTTC. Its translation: CASSQLGVRDGYTF.

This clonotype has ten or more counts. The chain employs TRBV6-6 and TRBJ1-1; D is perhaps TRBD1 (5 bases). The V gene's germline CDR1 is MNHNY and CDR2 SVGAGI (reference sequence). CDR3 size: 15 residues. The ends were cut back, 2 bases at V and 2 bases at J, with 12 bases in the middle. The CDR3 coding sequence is TGTGCCAGCAGTTACGGGGGGGGGAGTAACACTGAAGCTTTCTTT. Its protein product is CASSYGGGSNTEAFF.

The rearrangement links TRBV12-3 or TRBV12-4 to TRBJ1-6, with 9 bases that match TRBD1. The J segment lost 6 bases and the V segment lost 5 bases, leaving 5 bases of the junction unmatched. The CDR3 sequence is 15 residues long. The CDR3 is CASSQGQGGNSPLHF. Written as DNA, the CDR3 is TGTGCCAGCAGTCAGGGACAGGGCGGTAATTCACCCCTCCACTTT.

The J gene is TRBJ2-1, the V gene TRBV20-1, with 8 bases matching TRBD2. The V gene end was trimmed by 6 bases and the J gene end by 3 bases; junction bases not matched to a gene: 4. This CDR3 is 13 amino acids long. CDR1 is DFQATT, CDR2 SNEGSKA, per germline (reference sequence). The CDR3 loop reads CSAPTSDYNEQFF. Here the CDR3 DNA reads TGCAGTGCCCCGACTAGCGACTACAATGAGCAGTTCTTC.

The CDR3 DNA follows: TGCAGTGCTAGTGAGACAGGGAAAGAGACCCAGTACTTC. Its protein is CSASETGKETQYF. The chain links TRBV20-1 to TRBJ2-5; 7 bases are shared with TRBD1. The V and J ends lost 3 bases and 3 bases, in that order; junction bases with no gene match: 4. This CDR3 region has 13 residues. Germline V gene sequence: CDR1 DFQATT, CDR2 SNEGSKA (reference sequence).

This chain's CDR3 is CASSVGGQGLGNEQFF. DNA of the CDR3: TGTGCCAGCAGCGTGGGGGGACAGGGGCTCGGAAATGAGCAGTTCTTC. This chain connects TRBV9 to TRBJ2-1; 10 positions match TRBD1. CDR3 length equals 16 residues. Germline loops: CDR1 SGDLS, CDR2 YYNGEE. V shed 2 bases, J shed 7 bases, and the junction held 9 bases outside the gene matches.

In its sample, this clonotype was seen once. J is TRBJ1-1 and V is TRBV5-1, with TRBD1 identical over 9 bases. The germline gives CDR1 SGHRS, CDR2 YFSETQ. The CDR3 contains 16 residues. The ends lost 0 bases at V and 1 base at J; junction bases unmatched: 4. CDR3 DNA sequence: TGCGCCAGCAGCTTGGACCGGGACAGGGAGAACACTGAAGCTTTCTTT. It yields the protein CASSLDRDRENTEAFF.

This CDR3 is CSAAVGAGGVGGYTF. CDR3 DNA: TGCAGTGCCGCCGTTGGGGCAGGGGGCGTCGGTGGCTACACCTTC. This chain connects TRBV20-1 to TRBJ1-2, with 8 bases aligning to TRBD1. Germline lookup yields CDR1 DFQATT and CDR2 SNEGSKA (reference sequence). The CDR3 covers 15 residues. Trimming cost V 6 bases and J 7 bases; bases outside gene matches: 16.

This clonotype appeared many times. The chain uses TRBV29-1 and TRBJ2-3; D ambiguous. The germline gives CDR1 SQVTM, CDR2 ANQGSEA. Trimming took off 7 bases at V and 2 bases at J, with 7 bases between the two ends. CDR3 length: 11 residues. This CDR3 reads CSALNTDTQYF. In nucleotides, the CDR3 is TGCAGCGCGCTAAACACAGATACGCAGTATTTT.

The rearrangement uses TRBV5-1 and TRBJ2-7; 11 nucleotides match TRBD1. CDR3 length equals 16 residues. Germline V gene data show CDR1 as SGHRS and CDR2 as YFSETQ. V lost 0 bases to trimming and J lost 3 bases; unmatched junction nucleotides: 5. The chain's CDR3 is CASSLAGTGGVYEQYF. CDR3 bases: TGCGCCAGCAGCTTGGCCGGGACAGGGGGAGTCTACGAGCAGTACTTC. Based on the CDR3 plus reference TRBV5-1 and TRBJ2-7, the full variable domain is KAGVTQTPRYLIKTRGQQVTLSCSPISGHRSVSWYQQTPGQGLQFLFEYFSETQRNKGNFPGRFSGRQFSNSRSEMNVSTLELGDSALYLCASSLAGTGGVYEQYFGPGTRLTVT.

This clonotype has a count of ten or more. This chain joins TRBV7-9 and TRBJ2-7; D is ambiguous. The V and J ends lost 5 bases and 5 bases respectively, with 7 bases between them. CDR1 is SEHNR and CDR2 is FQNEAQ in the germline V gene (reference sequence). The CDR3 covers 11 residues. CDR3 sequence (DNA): TGTGCCAGCAGCATCGCCGACGAGCAGTACTTC. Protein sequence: CASSIADEQYF.

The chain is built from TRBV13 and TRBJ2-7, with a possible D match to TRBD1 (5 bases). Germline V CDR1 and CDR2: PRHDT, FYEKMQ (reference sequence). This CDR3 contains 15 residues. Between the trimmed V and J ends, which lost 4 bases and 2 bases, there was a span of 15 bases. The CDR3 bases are TGTGCCAGCAGCTCCCACAACAGGAATACCTACGAGCAGTACTTC. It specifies CASSSHNRNTYEQYF.

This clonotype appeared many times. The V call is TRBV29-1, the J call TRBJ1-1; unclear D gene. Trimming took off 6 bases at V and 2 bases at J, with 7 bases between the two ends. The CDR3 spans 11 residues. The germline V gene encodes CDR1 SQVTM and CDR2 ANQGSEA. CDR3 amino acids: CSVFYNTEAFF. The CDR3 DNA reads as TGCAGCGTGTTTTACAACACTGAAGCTTTCTTT.

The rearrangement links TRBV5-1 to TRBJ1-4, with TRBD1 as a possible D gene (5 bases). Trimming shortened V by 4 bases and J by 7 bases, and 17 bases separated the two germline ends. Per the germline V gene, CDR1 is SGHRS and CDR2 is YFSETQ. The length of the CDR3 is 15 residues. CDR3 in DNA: TGCGCCAGCAGCCTCTGGACGGCGCAGGGTGAAAAACTGTTTTTT. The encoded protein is CASSLWTAQGEKLFF.